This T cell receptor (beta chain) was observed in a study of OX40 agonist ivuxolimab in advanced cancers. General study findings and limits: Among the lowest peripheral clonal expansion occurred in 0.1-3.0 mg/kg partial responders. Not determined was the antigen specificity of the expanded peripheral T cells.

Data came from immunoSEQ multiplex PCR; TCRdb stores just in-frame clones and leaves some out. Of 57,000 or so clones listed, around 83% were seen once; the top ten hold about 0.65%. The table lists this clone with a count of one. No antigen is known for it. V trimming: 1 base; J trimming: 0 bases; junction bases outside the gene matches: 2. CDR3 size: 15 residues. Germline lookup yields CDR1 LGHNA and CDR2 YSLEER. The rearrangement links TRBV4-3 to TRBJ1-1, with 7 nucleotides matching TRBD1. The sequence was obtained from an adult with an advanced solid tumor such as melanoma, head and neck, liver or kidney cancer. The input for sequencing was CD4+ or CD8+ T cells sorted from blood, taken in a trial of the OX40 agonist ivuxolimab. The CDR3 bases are TGCGCCAGCAGCCAAGCAGGGACAGTGAACACTGAAGCTTTCTTT. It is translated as CASSQAGTVNTEAFF.